A single sample is the source of the 4 T cell receptor beta chains below, sequenced in a study of T cell changes during pregnancy in multiple sclerosis. Produced via immunoSEQ multiplex PCR; TCRdb's table is partial and in-frame only. This sample has 65,000 to 95,000 clones, with 94% found just once. The specimen was peripheral blood, collected in the second trimester of pregnancy. Source of these receptors: a female donor in good health, enrolled as a control in a pregnancy study.

The chain's CDR3 is CASSRPGGSNEKLFF. The CDR3 bases are TGTGCCAGCAGTCGTCCGGGGGGCAGTAATGAAAAACTGTTTTTT. The rearrangement links TRBV6-6 to TRBJ1-4, with D perhaps TRBD1 (6 bases). The germline V gene has CDR1 MNHNY and CDR2 SVGAGI (reference sequence). CDR3 length: 15 amino acids. V was trimmed by 5 bases and J by 4 bases, leaving 14 bases between them.

The chain couples TRBV5-1 to TRBJ2-7, with TRBD2 matching over 11 bases. The CDR3 runs 15 residues. The germline V gene has CDR1 SGHRS and CDR2 YFSETQ. After removal of 4 bases from V and 6 bases from J, the junction contained 9 bases not matched to a gene. CDR3 sequence reads: CASSLLAGVPREQYF. The DNA for the CDR3 is TGCGCCAGCAGCCTACTAGCGGGGGTTCCTCGCGAGCAGTACTTC.

The rearrangement uses TRBV7-2 and TRBJ1-5; no firm D call. The CDR3 is 14 amino acids. Germline V gives CDR1 SGHTA, CDR2 FQGNSA. The V end lost 7 bases, the J end lost 2 bases, and 12 bases lay between the germline ends. This chain's CDR3 is CASTSRLGNQPQHF. For the CDR3, the DNA is TGTGCCAGCACCTCGCGGTTGGGCAATCAGCCCCAGCATTTT. The variable domain in full, completed from reference TRBV7-2 and TRBJ1-5, reads GAGVSQSPSNKVTEKGKDVELRCDPISGHTALYWYRQSLGQGLEFLIYFQGNSAPDKSGLPSDRFSAERTGGSVSTLTIQRTQQEDSAVYLCASTSRLGNQPQHFGDGTRLSIL.

V gene TRBV6-1 combines with J gene TRBJ2-1; D gene unclear. The CDR3 is 14 amino acids. Trimming removed 0 bases at V and 7 bases at J, with 10 bases between. Germline V gene data show CDR1 as MNHNS and CDR2 as SASEGT. CDR3 sequence reads: CASSEAQERNEQFF. DNA of the CDR3: TGTGCCAGCAGTGAAGCGCAAGAACGGAATGAGCAGTTCTTC.